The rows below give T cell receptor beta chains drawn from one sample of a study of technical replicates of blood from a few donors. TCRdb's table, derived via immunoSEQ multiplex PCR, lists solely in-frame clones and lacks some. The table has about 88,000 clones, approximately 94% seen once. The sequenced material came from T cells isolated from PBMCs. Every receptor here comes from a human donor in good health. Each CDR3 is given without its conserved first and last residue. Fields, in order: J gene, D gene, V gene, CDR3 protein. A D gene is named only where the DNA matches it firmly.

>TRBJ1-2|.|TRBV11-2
ASSFNSGGVGYT
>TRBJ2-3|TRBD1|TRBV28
ASRGATGGADTQY
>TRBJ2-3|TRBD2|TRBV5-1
ASSLGLAGTDTQY
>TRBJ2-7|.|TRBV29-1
SVFNRASYEQY
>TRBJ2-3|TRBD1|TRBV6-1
ASKLRTGRADTQY
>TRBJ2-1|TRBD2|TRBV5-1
ASSWPGLAGGPRVVNEQF
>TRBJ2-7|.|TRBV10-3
AISETGPGGGVSYEQY
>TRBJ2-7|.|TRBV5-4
ASGYSLAVEHEQY
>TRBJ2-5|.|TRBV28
ASSQRQGRGETQY
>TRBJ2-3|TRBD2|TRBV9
ASSLSGLAGAGWADTQY
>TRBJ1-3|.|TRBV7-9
ASSLGGSGNTIY
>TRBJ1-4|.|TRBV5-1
ASSPLRGKATNEKLF
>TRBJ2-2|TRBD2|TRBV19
ASSREGITGELF
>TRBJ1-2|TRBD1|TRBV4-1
ASSRISGQGHYGYT
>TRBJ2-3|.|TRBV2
ASSELRTRGTDTQY
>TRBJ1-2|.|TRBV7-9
ASSLQDSYGYT
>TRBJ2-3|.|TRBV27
ASSLRPSTSTDTQY
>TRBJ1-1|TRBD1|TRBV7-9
ASSPGDRLNTEAF
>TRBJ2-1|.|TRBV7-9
ASMRDSYNEQF
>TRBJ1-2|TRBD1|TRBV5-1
ASSWQGENGYT
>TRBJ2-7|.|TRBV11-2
ASSLLVETYEQY
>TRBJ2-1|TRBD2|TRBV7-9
ASSPQAGGDNEQF
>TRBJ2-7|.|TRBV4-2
ASSPEEVDEQY
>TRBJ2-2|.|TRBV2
ASTEGTGYFTGELF
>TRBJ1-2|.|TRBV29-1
SVEAGQGYT
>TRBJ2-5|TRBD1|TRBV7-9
ASSFRGLKGETQY
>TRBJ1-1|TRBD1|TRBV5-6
ASSDRGRGNTEAF
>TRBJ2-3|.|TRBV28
ASSLIASGSTDTQY
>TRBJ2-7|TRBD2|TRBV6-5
ASSPGLVYEQY
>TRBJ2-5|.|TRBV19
ASSPPTAGSQETQY
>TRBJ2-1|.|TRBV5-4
ASSIQGVWF
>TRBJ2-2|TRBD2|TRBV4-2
ASSPQTSGGYPGELF